These 11 T cell receptor beta chains share one sample of origin, sequenced in a study of response to subunit inactivated influenza vaccine. In TCRdb, the RT-PCR reads were re-called with MiXCR into one record per CDR3 protein. The repertoire holds some 500,000 distinct CDR3 sequences, with about 25% as singletons. Source: CD4+ T cells sorted from PBMCs, taken 5 days after vaccination. The origin of the receptors is a man aged 50 or older who received an inactivated influenza vaccine.

This chain connects TRBV20-1 to TRBJ2-7, with 7 positions matching TRBD1. The germline V gene has CDR1 DFQATT and CDR2 SNEGSKA (reference sequence). Unmatched junction bases numbered 5, after V lost 3 bases and J lost 3 bases. The CDR3 loop spans 13 amino acids. This chain's CDR3 is CSASRGPGYEQYF. As DNA, the CDR3 is TGCAGTGCTAGTAGGGGGCCAGGCTACGAGCAGTACTTC.

This clonotype has a handful of counts. The rearrangement joins TRBV18 to TRBJ2-2; TRBD2 matches 11 bases. The CDR3 contains 18 residues. CDR1 and CDR2 from the germline V gene are KGHSH and LQKENI. The ends lost 3 bases at V and 1 base at J; junction bases unmatched: 7. CDR3 DNA: TGTGCCAGCTCACCTTTTTCAGGACTAGCGGGGAACACCGGGGAGCTGTTTTTT. It is translated as CASSPFSGLAGNTGELFF. The variable domain in full, with the rest retrieved from reference TRBV18 and TRBJ2-2, is NAGVMQNPRHLVRRRGQEARLRCSPMKGHSHVYWYRQLPEEGLKFMVYLQKENIIDESGMPKERFSAEFPKEGPSILRIQQVVRGDSAAYFCASSPFSGLAGNTGELFFGEGSRLTVL.

V is TRBV27 and J is TRBJ1-4, with 11 bases matching TRBD1. Unmatched junction bases numbered 2, after V lost 6 bases and J lost 5 bases. The CDR3 runs to 14 residues. Per germline, CDR1 MNHEY and CDR2 SMNVEV (reference sequence). CDR3 sequence: CASRGQGGNEKLFF. In DNA form, the CDR3 reads TGTGCCAGCAGGGGACAGGGGGGAAATGAAAAACTGTTTTTT.

J is TRBJ1-1 and V is TRBV6-6; D not certain. Germline CDR1 reads MNHNY; CDR2 reads SVGAGI (reference sequence). The V and J ends lost 3 bases and 4 bases respectively, with 6 bases between them. The CDR3 runs 12 residues. The CDR3 nucleotides are TGTGCCAGCAGTTATCGTGCCACTGAAGCTTTCTTT. It yields the protein CASSYRATEAFF.

This rearrangement joins TRBV20-1 to TRBJ2-2; D gene uncertain. This CDR3 is 14 amino acids long. Germline V gene lookup returns CDR1 DFQATT and CDR2 SNEGSKA (reference sequence). Between the trimmed V and J ends, which lost 3 bases and 4 bases, there was a span of 12 bases. The CDR3 region is CSARPSFGTGELFF. CDR3 DNA sequence: TGCAGTGCTAGGCCCTCATTCGGCACCGGGGAGCTGTTTTTT.

CDR3 coding DNA: TGTGCCAGCAAATCGGTGTTACGGGAACCCCCCCAGTTCTTC. Encoded protein: CASKSVLREPPQFF. V is TRBV27 and J is TRBJ2-1, with TRBD2 as a possible D gene (5 bases). This CDR3 has 14 amino acids. The germline V gene has CDR1 MNHEY and CDR2 SMNVEV (reference sequence). The V end was cut by 7 bases, the J end by 13 bases, with 23 bases between.

This chain uses TRBV7-2 with TRBJ1-2; D gene ambiguous. V was cut by 2 bases and J by 8 bases, with 9 bases left in between. The CDR3 runs to 12 residues. CDR1 SGHTA and CDR2 FQGNSA come from the germline V gene. The DNA for the CDR3 is TGTGCCAGCAGCTTATCGTCACGGGGCTACACCTTC. Its translation is CASSLSSRGYTF.

The chain joins TRBV10-3 to TRBJ2-1; the match to TRBD1 covers 7 bases. V lost 4 bases, J lost 0 bases, and 3 bases stayed unmatched. Germline values: CDR1 ENHRY, CDR2 SYGVKD. The CDR3 totals 15 residues. CDR3 sequence reads: CAISAQGSSYNEQFF. The CDR3 DNA follows: TGTGCCATCAGTGCACAGGGGAGCTCCTACAATGAGCAGTTCTTC.

J is TRBJ1-1 and V is TRBV12-3 or TRBV12-4, with 8 bases identical to TRBD1. The trim removed 6 bases at V and 4 bases at J, leaving 7 bases unmatched. CDR3 length equals 14 residues. The CDR3 DNA reads as TGTGCCAGCAGAGAACTCACAGGGGGCACTGAAGCTTTCTTT. It encodes CASRELTGGTEAFF.

This clonotype was recorded at least ten times. In DNA, the CDR3 is TGCAGTGCTAGAGACCCCACCGGAGGGAGCAAAGAGACCCAGTACTTC. It specifies CSARDPTGGSKETQYF. The chain uses TRBV20-1 and TRBJ2-5; tentatively, D is TRBD2 (6 bases). The CDR3 runs to 16 residues. Germline V gene sequence: CDR1 DFQATT, CDR2 SNEGSKA (reference sequence). The ends were cut back, 0 bases at V and 3 bases at J, with 17 bases in the middle.

The rearrangement links TRBV5-1 to TRBJ2-3; TRBD1 might be the D (5 bases). CDR1 SGHRS and CDR2 YFSETQ come from the germline V gene. The CDR3 sequence is 16 residues long. Trimming cost V 0 bases and J 4 bases, with 15 bases left between them. The CDR3 region has the DNA TGCGCCAGCAGCTTGGGAAGGGGATTGGGCCCAGATACGCAGTATTTT. This codes for CASSLGRGLGPDTQYF.